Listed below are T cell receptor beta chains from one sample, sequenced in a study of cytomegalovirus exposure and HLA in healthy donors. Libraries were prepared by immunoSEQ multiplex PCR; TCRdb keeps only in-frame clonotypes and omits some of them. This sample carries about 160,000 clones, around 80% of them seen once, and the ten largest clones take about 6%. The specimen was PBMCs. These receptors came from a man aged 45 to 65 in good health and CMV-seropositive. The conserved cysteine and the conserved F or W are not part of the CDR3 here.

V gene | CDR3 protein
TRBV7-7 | ASSKQVRETQY
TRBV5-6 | ASSFWDREETQY
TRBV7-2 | ASSSGGLVEQF
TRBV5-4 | ASSLTADTQY
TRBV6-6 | ASSRDWFGNNEQF
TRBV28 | ASSLRGGGTDTQY
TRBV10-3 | AISDSVTGELF
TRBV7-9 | ASSLQAGTGLMNTEAF
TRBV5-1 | ASSLPGQYTGELF
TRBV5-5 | ASSLALTYEQY
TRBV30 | AWGRVGSYNEQF
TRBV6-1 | ASSDRVNYGYT
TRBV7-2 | ASSLGLAGTGELF
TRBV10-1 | ASSETTGSGNTIY
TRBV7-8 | ASTQVTGAPGELF
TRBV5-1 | ASSLGTGPNEKLF
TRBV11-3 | ASSLYGDQETQY
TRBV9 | ASSVVAGNTIY
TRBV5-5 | ASSSHETTGGSSPLH
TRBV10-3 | AISESHSNQPQH
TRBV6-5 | ASSSPGGGIEAF
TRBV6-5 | ASSPFTQGEQY